A single sample gave rise to the 2 T cell receptor beta chains below, sequenced in a study of blood T cells in healthy people across ages. A J-beta primer mix and a sample-barcoded 5' primer were used in a second PCR of roughly 6 to 12 cycles. TCRdb reprocessed the 5' RACE reads with MiXCR, giving one entry per CDR3 protein. The profile shows fewer than 650,000 distinct CDR3 sequences, about 27% of them singletons. The same specimen was also included in a second study, on T cells of mothers and their children.

The material sequenced was blood. These TCRs come from a boy between 2 and 10 years old in good health.

In this sample, this clonotype turned up a few times. The chain employs TRBV18 and TRBJ1-3; D remains unclear. Trimming cost V 2 bases and J 0 bases, with 11 bases left between them. Germline CDR1 reads KGHSH; CDR2 reads LQKENI. The CDR3 sequence is 16 residues long. The DNA for the CDR3 is TGTGCCAGCTCACCAAGGCAGACGACCTCTGGAAACACCATATATTTT. Encoded protein: CASSPRQTTSGNTIYF.

This clonotype turned up a few times. The genes are TRBV6-6 and TRBJ1-5; D call uncertain. The V gene's germline CDR1 is MNHNY and CDR2 SVGAGI (reference sequence). The CDR3 consists of 15 residues. Trimming took off 6 bases at V and 6 bases at J, with 18 bases between the two ends. The CDR3: CASSPSRLAAQPQHF. The CDR3 coding sequence is TGTGCCAGCAGCCCTTCCAGGCTGGCTGCTCAGCCCCAGCATTTT.